The rows below give T cell receptor beta chains drawn from one sample of a study of blood T cell repertoires in COVID-19. Method: immunoSEQ multiplex PCR; TCRdb's copy keeps in-frame clones and lacks some. The sample lists some 200,000 clones, around four fifths occurring once. The sequenced sample was peripheral blood. These receptors were collected from a woman older than 75 with active or convalescent COVID-19. Both conserved end residues are part of each CDR3. A D gene is named only where the DNA matches it firmly. Rows give clone size only sometimes, using once, few, many, or a class for an expanded clone.

V gene	clone size	D gene	J gene	CDR3 protein	CDR3 DNA
TRBV5-6	.	.	TRBJ2-3	CASSPRGRTDTQYF	TGTGCCAGCAGCCCCCGGGGTCGCACAGATACGCAGTATTTT
TRBV7-3	.	TRBD2	TRBJ2-5	CASSLGLAGKETQYF	TGTGCCAGCAGCTTAGGGCTAGCGGGTAAAGAGACCCAGTACTTC
TRBV6-1	.	.	TRBJ2-3	CASTQTDTQYF	TGTGCCAGCACCCAGACAGATACGCAGTATTTT
TRBV7-8	few	TRBD1	TRBJ1-5	CASSPRLRDRSNQPQHF	TGTGCCAGCAGCCCCCGTCTCCGGGACAGAAGCAATCAGCCCCAGCATTTT
TRBV2	once	TRBD1	TRBJ1-2	CASTEDRTNYGYTF	TGTGCCAGCACTGAGGACAGGACCAACTATGGCTACACCTTC
TRBV6-2/TRBV6-3	once	.	TRBJ2-3	CASSYAASYPSTDTQYF	TGTGCCAGCAGTTACGCTGCTAGTTATCCTAGCACAGATACGCAGTATTTT
TRBV4-1	.	TRBD1	TRBJ1-2	CASSPSTGGYGYTF	TGCGCCAGCAGCCCGTCTACAGGGGGCTATGGCTACACCTTC
TRBV6-1	.	.	TRBJ1-1	CASSDVGASTEAFF	TGTGCCAGCAGTGATGTGGGGGCAAGCACTGAAGCTTTCTTT
TRBV5-5	.	TRBD2	TRBJ2-4	CASSLHPSGLAKNIQYF	TGTGCCAGCAGCTTGCATCCTAGCGGGTTAGCCAAAAACATTCAGTACTTC
TRBV3-1/TRBV3-2	.	.	TRBJ2-5	CASSQEGGRRETQYF	TGTGCCAGCAGCCAAGAGGGGGGGCGGAGGGAGACCCAGTACTTC
TRBV7-2	.	.	TRBJ1-2	CASSATVAGGYTF	TGTGCCAGCAGCGCCACAGTAGCAGGGGGCTACACCTTC
TRBV9	many	.	TRBJ2-7	CASSVGGQSYEQYF	TGTGCCAGCAGCGTAGGTGGGCAGTCCTACGAGCAGTACTTC
TRBV18	.	TRBD1	TRBJ1-6	CASSPPGQGKSPLHF	TGTGCCAGCTCACCACCGGGACAGGGAAAATCACCCCTCCACTTT
TRBV3-1/TRBV3-2	.	.	TRBJ1-1	CASSRRTVNTEAFF	TGTGCCAGCAGCCGAAGGACAGTGAACACTGAAGCTTTCTTT
TRBV4-1	.	TRBD2	TRBJ2-3	CASSRMGLAGGSTDTQYF	TGCGCCAGCAGCCGGATGGGACTAGCGGGGGGTAGCACAGATACGCAGTATTTT
TRBV27	.	TRBD1	TRBJ1-5	CASSKMGQVNQPQHF	TGTGCCAGCAGTAAGATGGGACAGGTTAATCAGCCCCAGCATTTT